A selection of T cell receptor beta chains follows, all from one sample in a study of blood T cell repertoires in COVID-19. Method: immunoSEQ multiplex PCR; TCRdb's copy keeps in-frame clones and lacks some. The profile shows about 480,000 clones, around nine tenths of them singletons. The sequenced sample consisted of PBMCs or T cells enriched from blood (not recorded which). The receptors shown here come from a woman aged 18-30 years with acute COVID-19. CDR3s include the opening cysteine and the closing phenylalanine or tryptophan. D genes are given only for firm matches. Not all rows give a size; the values are once, few, many and, for expanded clones, a class.

d_gene | j_gene | v_gene | abundance | CDR3nt | CDR3aa
TRBD2 | TRBJ2-7 | TRBV3-1/TRBV3-2 | NA | TGTGCCAGCAGCCAAGATAATCTAGCGGGGGACGAGCAGTACTTC | CASSQDNLAGDEQYF
TRBD2 | TRBJ2-5 | TRBV2 | NA | TGTGCCAGCAGTCATCCCGGGACTAGCGGACCCCAAGAGACCCAGTACTTC | CASSHPGTSGPQETQYF
NA | TRBJ2-6 | TRBV6-4 | many | TGTGCCAGCAGTGAGGACAGCTCTGGGGCCAACGTCCTGACTTTC | CASSEDSSGANVLTF
TRBD2 | TRBJ2-1 | TRBV5-1 | NA | TGCGCCAGCAGCACCAGGACTAGCGGGGGCCCCCCCTCCTACAATGAGCAGTTCTTC | CASSTRTSGGPPSYNEQFF
NA | TRBJ1-2 | TRBV5-6 | NA | TGTGCCAGCAGCTTGATCCCTGGGGGGGGCTACACCTTC | CASSLIPGGGYTF
NA | TRBJ1-2 | TRBV18 | NA | TGTGCCAGCTCACCACCGGGGACAACTTATGGCTACACCTTC | CASSPPGTTYGYTF
TRBD2 | TRBJ2-7 | TRBV15 | NA | TGTGCCACCAGCAGAGAAACTAGCGGGGGGGAGCAGTACTTC | CATSRETSGGEQYF
TRBD2 | TRBJ2-1 | TRBV6-6 | NA | TGTGCCAGCCGAACTAGCGGGAGCAACAATGAGCAGTTCTTC | CASRTSGSNNEQFF
NA | TRBJ1-6 | TRBV10-3 | NA | TGTGCCATCAGTGAGTCGCGGGGCGCGGGTAATTCACCCCTCCACTTT | CAISESRGAGNSPLHF
NA | TRBJ2-7 | TRBV27 | NA | TGTGCCAGCAGAACAGGGTCCACCTACGAGCAGTACTTC | CASRTGSTYEQYF